The present T cell receptor beta chain was sequenced within a study of vaccination effects on CD4 cells after COVID-19. Sequencing in the ViraFEST assay came after antigen-specific CD4+ T cells had been expanded with viral peptide pools, which were used to stimulate PBMC. The culture ran for around ten days before CD4+ T cells were isolated. Nucleocapsid antibodies stayed negative before and after vaccination, showing no earlier SARS-CoV-2 infection. Using immunoSEQ multiplex PCR, the repertoire was profiled, and TCRdb retains in-frame clones only, with some absent. The table has 62,000 or so clones, approximately 80% seen once. As regards this clone: The antigen is undetermined.

The starting material was CD4+ T cells from PBMCs cultured with SARS-CoV-2 spike peptides, obtained before COVID-19 vaccination. This sequence originates from a human donor who received a COVID-19 vaccine.

DNA of the CDR3: TGCGCCAGCAGCCAAGTCAGGACAGGGGGTACAGATACGCAGTATTTT. It codes for CASSQVRTGGTDTQYF. The rearrangement uses TRBV4-1 and TRBJ2-3, with 10 nucleotides matching TRBD1. From germline, CDR1 is MGHRA and CDR2 YSYEKL. CDR3 length: 16 residues. J was trimmed by 3 bases and V by 1 base; bases with no gene match: 4.